This passage covers 13 T cell receptor beta chains from one sample sequenced in a study of regulatory T cells in long-lasting Graves disease. Time point described: persistent/refractory GD, antithyroid drugs over 5 years with positive TRAb. With RNA extracted from PBMCs as input, the TCR library was made. CDR3 regions were amplified by Arm-PCR using iRepertoire HTBI primers to build TCR beta libraries. TCRdb passed the multiplex PCR reads through MiXCR, listing each CDR3 protein once. This table has about 430,000 distinct CDR3 sequences, roughly a fifth appearing once. Sequencing used peripheral blood mononuclear cells (PBMCs), obtained when the disease was refractory, from a patient treated with antithyroid drugs. The receptor source for this set is a female donor with Graves disease.

This clonotype appeared many times. The V call is TRBV28, the J call TRBJ2-7; the match to TRBD2 covers 7 bases. This CDR3 spans 15 amino acids. V was pared by 3 bases and J by 4 bases, with 9 bases of the junction left unmatched. Germline CDR1 and CDR2: MDHEN and SYDVKM. CDR3 amino acids: CASSFRPTGGYEQYF. The CDR3 DNA is TGTGCCAGCAGTTTCAGACCTACCGGGGGGTACGAGCAGTACTTC.

This clonotype has a count of ten or more. The chain is built from TRBV28 and TRBJ2-7, with D maybe TRBD1 (6 bases). Trimming took off 5 bases at V and 3 bases at J, with 17 bases between the two ends. In germline, CDR1 is MDHEN, CDR2 SYDVKM. This CDR3 has 15 amino acids. CDR3 sequence (DNA): TGTGCCAGCAGTGCCTTCATCCAGGGGAGCTACGAGCAGTACTTC. This encodes CASSAFIQGSYEQYF.

The sample holds many counts of this clonotype. The V call is TRBV2, the J call TRBJ1-6, with D uncertain. V was cut by 3 bases and J by 6 bases, with 9 bases left in between. The germline V gene has CDR1 SNHLY and CDR2 FYNNEI. This CDR3 is built from 14 residues. For the CDR3, the DNA is TGTGCCAGCAGTGATCGGCAGCTTAATTCACCCCTCCACTTT. It encodes CASSDRQLNSPLHF. The entire variable domain, with the rest obtained from reference TRBV2 and TRBJ1-6, is as follows: EPEVTQTPSHQVTQMGQEVILRCVPISNHLYFYWYRQILGQKVEFLVSFYNNEISEKSEIFDDQFSVERPDGSNFTLKIRSTKLEDSAMYFCASSDRQLNSPLHFGNGTRLTVT.

This clonotype was found many times. The chain links TRBV2 to TRBJ2-7; the D call may be TRBD1 or TRBD2 (5 bases each). CDR1 and CDR2 from the germline V gene are SNHLY and FYNNEI. CDR3 length: 15 residues. V was trimmed by 4 bases and J by 2 bases, leaving 15 bases between them. CDR3: CASSAPGTLTYEQYF. CDR3 nucleotide sequence: TGTGCCAGCAGTGCCCCCGGGACCTTAACCTACGAGCAGTACTTC.

This clonotype was detected many times. V usage is TRBV28 and J usage is TRBJ1-1; D not resolved. In germline, CDR1 is MDHEN, CDR2 SYDVKM. The CDR3 runs 13 residues. V gave up 4 bases and J gave up 5 bases, with 11 bases separating them. CDR3 sequence (DNA): TGTGCCAGCAGTTCTCTCGGGCGAACTGAAGCTTTCTTT. The encoded protein is CASSSLGRTEAFF. The variable domain in full, completed from reference TRBV28 and TRBJ1-1, reads DVKVTQSSRYLVKRTGEKVFLECVQDMDHENMFWYRQDPGLGLRLIYFSYDVKMKEKGDIPEGYSVSREKKERFSLILESASTNQTSMYLCASSSLGRTEAFFGQGTRLTVV.

This chain connects TRBV4-2 to TRBJ1-2; D is perhaps TRBD1 (5 bases). The CDR3 is 19 amino acids. V lost 1 base, J lost 0 bases, and 21 bases lay in between. Germline loops: CDR1 LGHNA, CDR2 YNFKEQ. The CDR3, as DNA: TGTGCCAGCAGCCAAGTAACCGACGCGCGGGACCCAGCTAACTATGGCTACACCTTC. Translated: CASSQVTDARDPANYGYTF.

This chain links TRBV19 with TRBJ2-6; D gene uncertain. Trimming took 3 bases from V and 5 from J, leaving 11 bases between them. The CDR3 totals 15 residues. Germline V gives CDR1 LNHDA, CDR2 SQIVND (reference sequence). The CDR3 here is CASSIGNVRANVLTF. The CDR3 DNA sequence: TGTGCCAGTAGTATTGGTAACGTCCGGGCCAACGTCCTGACTTTC. The variable domain in full, with the rest retrieved from reference TRBV19 and TRBJ2-6, is DGGITQSPKYLFRKEGQNVTLSCEQNLNHDAMYWYRQDPGQGLRLIYYSQIVNDFQKGDIAEGYSVSREKKESFPLTVTSAQKNPTAFYLCASSIGNVRANVLTFGAGSRLTVL.

The CDR3: CASSYGELAGEPAYEQYF. The CDR3 nucleotides are TGTGCCAGCAGTTACGGGGAACTAGCGGGAGAGCCAGCCTACGAGCAGTACTTC. V usage is TRBV6-5 and J usage is TRBJ2-7; 11 bases agree with TRBD2. Germline V gene lookup returns CDR1 MNHEY and CDR2 SVGAGI. The CDR3 contains 18 residues. V lost 2 bases to trimming and J lost 2 bases; unmatched junction nucleotides: 11.

The rearrangement joins TRBV13 to TRBJ2-3; no clear D. The V gene's germline CDR1 is PRHDT and CDR2 FYEKMQ (reference sequence). Trimming removed 5 bases at V and 4 bases at J, with 7 bases between. CDR3 length equals 12 residues. CDR3 DNA sequence: TGTGCCAGCAGCCCCGATCCAGATACGCAGTATTTT. Amino acid sequence: CASSPDPDTQYF. Complete variable domain (other parts from reference TRBV13 and TRBJ2-3): AAGVIQSPRHLIKEKRETATLKCYPIPRHDTVYWYQQGPGQDPQFLISFYEKMQSDKGSIPDRFSAQQFSDYHSELNMSSLELGDSALYFCASSPDPDTQYFGPGTRLTVL.

This clonotype was picked up a small number of times. The chain uses TRBV12-3 or TRBV12-4 and TRBJ2-3, with 8 bases identical to TRBD2. The CDR3 runs 14 residues. The V gene end was trimmed by 4 bases and the J gene end by 7 bases; junction bases not matched to a gene: 7. CDR3 sequence: CASSYPSGHYTQYF. DNA of the CDR3: TGTGCCAGCAGTTACCCTAGCGGGCACTATACGCAGTATTTT.

Many counts were recorded for this clonotype. V gene TRBV12-5 combines with J gene TRBJ2-7, with D unresolved. V was clipped by 2 bases and J by 3 bases, with 29 bases between them. CDR1 and CDR2 from the germline V gene are LGHNT and FRNRAP. The CDR3 spans 20 residues. Here the CDR3 DNA reads TGTGCTAGTGGTTTGCCGGATCCGGGCCTTTACTTGGCGAGTCTCTACGAGCAGTACTTC. Translated, it gives CASGLPDPGLYLASLYEQYF. Filled out from reference TRBV12-5 and TRBJ2-7, the complete variable domain reads DARVTQTPRHKVTEMGQEVTMRCQPILGHNTVFWYRQTMMQGLELLAYFRNRAPLDDSGMPKDRFSAEMPDATLATLKIQPSEPRDSAVYFCASGLPDPGLYLASLYEQYFGPGTRLTVT.

V and J are TRBV29-1 and TRBJ1-3; D gene ambiguous. Germline V CDR1 and CDR2: SQVTM, ANQGSEA. Trimming took 4 bases from V and 0 from J, leaving 13 bases between them. The CDR3 spans 15 residues. This CDR3 is CSVVGSGSSGNTIYF. The CDR3, as DNA: TGCAGCGTTGTTGGGTCCGGGAGCTCTGGAAACACCATATATTTT. The whole variable domain, filled in from reference TRBV29-1 and TRBJ1-3, reads SAVISQKPSRDICQRGTSLTIQCQVDSQVTMMFWYRQQPGQSLTLIATANQGSEATYESGFVIDKFPISRPNLTFSTLTVSNMSPEDSSIYLCSVVGSGSSGNTIYFGEGSWLTVV.

This clonotype was counted once. V gene TRBV10-2 combines with J gene TRBJ2-2; the match to TRBD2 covers 10 bases. The V segment lost 5 bases and the J segment 4 bases; nucleotides outside the gene matches: 13. The CDR3 runs 18 residues. CDR1 WSHSY and CDR2 SAAADI come from the germline V gene. CDR3 sequence (DNA): TGCGCCAGCAGTAACCAACGGACTAGCGGTTCCTCCACCGGGGAGCTGTTTTTT. This sequence encodes CASSNQRTSGSSTGELFF.